Listed below are T cell receptor beta chains from one sample, sequenced in a study of blood T cell repertoires in COVID-19. Some clones are missing from TCRdb's copy, which holds only in-frame ones; the method was immunoSEQ multiplex PCR. Of roughly 150,000 clones in the sample, 87% were seen once. Material: peripheral blood. These TCRs come from a human donor in a cohort sampled during active COVID-19. Each CDR3 is given with its conserved first and last residue. The D gene is left open where the match is weak. Not all rows give a size; the values are once, few, many and, for expanded clones, a class.

TRBJ2-7,-,-,TRBV2,CASSDGGLSYEQYF,TGTGCCAGCAGTGATGGAGGGCTCTCCTACGAGCAGTACTTC
TRBJ2-2,-,-,TRBV7-8,CASSFGRVGDTGELFF,TGTGCCAGCAGCTTTGGGCGGGTCGGGGACACCGGGGAGCTGTTTTTT
TRBJ2-7,-,-,TRBV7-9,CASSLINSYEQYF,TGTGCCAGCAGCTTGATAAACAGCTATGAGCAGTACTTC
TRBJ2-7,-,-,TRBV19,CASSIGESTYEQYF,TGTGCCAGTAGTATAGGTGAGTCCACCTACGAGCAGTACTTC
TRBJ2-2,-,TRBD2,TRBV27,CASSSFGTTNTGELFF,TGTGCCAGCAGTTCTTTCGGGACTACTAACACCGGGGAGCTGTTTTTT
TRBJ2-1,-,TRBD1,TRBV19,CASITRDRGYNEQFF,TGTGCCAGTATCACCCGGGACAGGGGATACAATGAGCAGTTCTTC
TRBJ2-1,-,TRBD2,TRBV7-3,CASSPLERGGFKSSYNEQFF,TGTGCCAGCAGCCCACTTGAGCGGGGGGGCTTTAAGAGCTCCTACAATGAGCAGTTCTTC
TRBJ2-7,-,-,TRBV11-2,CASSLDRDEQYF,TGTGCCAGCAGCTTAGATCGAGACGAGCAGTACTTC
TRBJ2-7,-,TRBD1,TRBV5-4,CASSSLTQGAYDEQYF,TGTGCCAGCAGCAGCCTAACGCAGGGGGCTTACGACGAGCAGTACTTC
TRBJ2-1,-,-,TRBV6-5,CASSPPLGGYNEQFF,TGTGCCAGCAGTCCCCCTCTCGGAGGCTACAATGAGCAGTTCTTC
TRBJ1-3,-,TRBD1,TRBV4-3,CASSQTGGSSGNTIYF,TGCGCCAGCAGCCAGACAGGGGGGTCCTCTGGAAACACCATATATTTT
TRBJ2-7,once,-,TRBV2,CASSSRGLAYEQYF,TGTGCCAGCAGTAGTCGGGGACTCGCCTACGAGCAGTACTTC
TRBJ2-5,-,TRBD1,TRBV7-6,CASSLERGTGVTQYF,TGTGCCAGCAGCTTAGAGCGAGGGACAGGGGTGACCCAGTACTTC
TRBJ1-1,few,-,TRBV10-2,CASSERELFGVTEAFF,TGCGCCAGCAGTGAACGGGAATTATTTGGGGTCACTGAAGCTTTCTTT
TRBJ2-2,-,TRBD2,TRBV27,CASRTGLAVNTGELFF,TGTGCCAGCAGGACGGGACTAGCGGTCAACACCGGGGAGCTGTTTTTT
TRBJ2-7,-,-,TRBV6-5,CASNKQSTYEQYF,TGTGCCAGCAATAAACAGAGCACCTACGAGCAGTACTTC
TRBJ2-5,-,TRBD2,TRBV15,CATSREGGRETQYF,TGTGCCACCAGCAGAGAGGGAGGGAGGGAGACCCAGTACTTC
TRBJ1-6,-,-,TRBV9,CASSVGGGPYNSPLHF,TGTGCCAGCAGCGTAGGGGGGGGACCCTATAATTCACCCCTCCACTTT
TRBJ1-1,-,TRBD1,TRBV29-1,CSVAGGGGAFF,TGCAGCGTTGCAGGGGGCGGGGGAGCTTTCTTT
TRBJ2-3,few,TRBD2,TRBV4-1,CASSQSGLAGDTQYF,TGCGCCAGCAGCCAATCAGGACTAGCGGGAGATACGCAGTATTTT
TRBJ2-7,-,TRBD1,TRBV11-3,CASSLVWDSSYEQYF,TGTGCCAGCAGCTTAGTCTGGGACAGTAGCTACGAGCAGTACTTC
TRBJ2-7,-,-,TRBV15,CATSITRVGHEQYF,TGTGCCACCAGCATTACTAGGGTGGGCCACGAGCAGTACTTC
TRBJ1-3,-,-,TRBV5-8,CASSFQNMGNTIYF,TGTGCCAGCAGCTTTCAGAATATGGGAAACACCATATATTTT
TRBJ2-7,-,-,TRBV10-1,CASSERSGYEQYF,TGCGCCAGCAGTGAGAGGTCGGGGTACGAGCAGTACTTC
TRBJ2-1,-,-,TRBV7-8,CASSRLRVITGDEQFF,TGTGCCAGCAGCCGACTGAGGGTGATAACGGGTGATGAGCAGTTCTTC
TRBJ2-2,-,TRBD2,TRBV9,CASSVRPGLASAGELFF,TGTGCCAGCAGCGTCAGACCGGGACTAGCGTCTGCCGGGGAGCTGTTTTTT
TRBJ2-7,-,TRBD1,TRBV7-7,CASSLDRGPNYEQYF,TGTGCTAGCAGCTTAGACAGGGGGCCCAACTACGAGCAGTACTTC
TRBJ2-7,-,TRBD2,TRBV6-5,CASSYGLAGGYEQYF,TGTGCCAGCAGTTACGGGCTAGCGGGAGGGTACGAGCAGTACTTC
TRBJ2-7,-,-,TRBV5-6,CASSLGQSYEQYF,TGTGCCAGCAGCTTGGGGCAGTCATACGAGCAGTACTTC
TRBJ2-7,-,-,TRBV5-6,CASSLGADSYEQYF,TGTGCCAGCAGCTTGGGAGCGGATTCCTACGAGCAGTACTTC
TRBJ2-5,-,TRBD2,TRBV5-4,CASSPASGRAGETQYF,TGTGCCAGCAGTCCCGCTAGCGGGAGGGCCGGGGAGACCCAGTACTTC
TRBJ2-4,-,-,TRBV5-1,CASSPDPDREGNIQYF,TGCGCCAGCAGCCCAGACCCGGACAGGGAGGGAAACATTCAGTACTTC
TRBJ1-2,-,-,TRBV5-4,CASRNMGQGRGYTF,TGTGCCAGCAGGAATATGGGGCAGGGTCGTGGCTACACCTTC